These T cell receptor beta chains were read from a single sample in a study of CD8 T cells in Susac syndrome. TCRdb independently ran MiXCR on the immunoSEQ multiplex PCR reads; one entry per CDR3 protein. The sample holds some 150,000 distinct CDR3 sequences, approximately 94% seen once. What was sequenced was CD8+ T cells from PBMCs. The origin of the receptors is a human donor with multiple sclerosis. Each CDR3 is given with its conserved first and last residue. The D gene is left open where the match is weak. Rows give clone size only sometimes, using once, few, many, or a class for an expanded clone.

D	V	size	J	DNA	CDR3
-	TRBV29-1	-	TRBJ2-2	TGCAGCGCCCTCCTCTCGGGGGTAGGCACCGGGGAGCTGTTTTTT	CSALLSGVGTGELFF
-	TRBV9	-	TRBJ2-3	TGTGCCAGCAGCGTGGGCGGCCCAGATACGCAGTATTTT	CASSVGGPDTQYF
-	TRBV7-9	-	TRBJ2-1	TGTGCCAGCACCCCCCCCGGGGTAGGGTACAATGAGCAGTTCTTC	CASTPPGVGYNEQFF
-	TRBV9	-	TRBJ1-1	TGTGCCAGCAGCACGGGGGGGAGCACTGAAGCTTTCTTT	CASSTGGSTEAFF
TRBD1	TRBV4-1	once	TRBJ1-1	TGCGCCAGCAGACAGGGGGTTATTGACAGCGGTGAAGCTTTCTTT	CASRQGVIDSGEAFF
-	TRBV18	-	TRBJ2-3	TGTGCCAGCTCACCTGTCGATAGCTCTTCAGCAGATACGCAGTATTTT	CASSPVDSSSADTQYF
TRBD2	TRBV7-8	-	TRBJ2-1	TGTGCCAGCAGCCCTTATGCTAGCGGGGGTGACAATGAGCAGTTCTTC	CASSPYASGGDNEQFF
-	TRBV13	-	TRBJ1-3	TGTGCCAGCAGCTGGCAGGGGAACACCATATATTTT	CASSWQGNTIYF
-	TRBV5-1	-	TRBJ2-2	TGCGCCAGCATCCAGTACGGCGGGGAGCTGTTTTTT	CASIQYGGELFF
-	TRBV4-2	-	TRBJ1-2	TGTGCCAGCAGCCAAGCTCAGGCAGGGGAGGATAACTATGGCTACACCTTC	CASSQAQAGEDNYGYTF
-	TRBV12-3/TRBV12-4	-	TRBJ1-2	TGTGCCACCCTCCGGGGGGGCTACACCTTC	CATLRGGYTF
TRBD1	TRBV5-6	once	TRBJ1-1	TGTGCCAGCAGCCTAGGGACAGGGGAAGCTTTCTTT	CASSLGTGEAFF
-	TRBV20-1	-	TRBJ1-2	TGCAGTGCTAGAGGGGGTGACAGGCCCAACTATGGCTACACCTTC	CSARGGDRPNYGYTF
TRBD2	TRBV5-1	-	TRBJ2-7	TGCGCCAGCAGCGGGACTAGCGGGGTCATTTACGAGCAGTACTTC	CASSGTSGVIYEQYF
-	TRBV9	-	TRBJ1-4	TGTGCCAGCAGCGGAAGTTCTAATGAAAAACTGTTTTTT	CASSGSSNEKLFF
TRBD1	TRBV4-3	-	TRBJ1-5	TGCGCCAGCAGCCAAGAATGGGACAGGAGATATCAGCCCCAGCATTTT	CASSQEWDRRYQPQHF
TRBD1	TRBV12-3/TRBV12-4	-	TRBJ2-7	TGTGCCAGCAGTCCCCCCGGGACAGGGAACCCCACCGAGCAGTACTTC	CASSPPGTGNPTEQYF
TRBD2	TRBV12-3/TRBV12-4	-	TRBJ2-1	TGTGCCAGCAGTTGGACTAGCGGCTCCTACAATGAGCAGTTCTTC	CASSWTSGSYNEQFF
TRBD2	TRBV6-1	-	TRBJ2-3	TGTGCCAGCAGTGAATTTAGCGGGGGGGCAGATACGCAGTATTTT	CASSEFSGGADTQYF
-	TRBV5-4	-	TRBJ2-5	TGTGCCAGCGCACCAGGGCCCCCGGGACGCCTCCAAGAGACCCAGTACTTC	CASAPGPPGRLQETQYF
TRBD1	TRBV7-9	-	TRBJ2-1	TGTGCCAGCAGCTTAGCGCAGGGGGCGTCTTATGAGCAGTTCTTC	CASSLAQGASYEQFF
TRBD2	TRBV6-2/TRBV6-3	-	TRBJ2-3	TGTGCCAGCAGTTACCCCCACTCGGCGGGGGTCAGAGATACGCAGTATTTT	CASSYPHSAGVRDTQYF
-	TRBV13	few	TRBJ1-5	TGTGCCAGCAGCTTAGGCCGGAGCAGCAATCAGCCCCAGCATTTT	CASSLGRSSNQPQHF
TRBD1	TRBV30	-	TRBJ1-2	TGTGCCTGGCGAGCCGGGACAGGGGGTGGCTACACCTTC	CAWRAGTGGGYTF
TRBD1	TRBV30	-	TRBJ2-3	TGTGCCTGGAGTCTCGGACAGGGGATTCCGACAGGTACGCAGTATTTT	CAWSLGQGIPTGTQYF
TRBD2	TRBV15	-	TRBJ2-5	TGTGCCACCAGCGGGCCGACTAGCGGGGGGGCCGAGGTTGTGAGCGAGACCCAGTACTTC	CATSGPTSGGAEVVSETQYF
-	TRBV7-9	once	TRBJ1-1	TGTGCCAGCAAACAGGGCGGCACTGAAGCTTTCTTT	CASKQGGTEAFF
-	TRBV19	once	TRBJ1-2	TGTGCCAGTAGTAACAGGGATGGCTACACCTTC	CASSNRDGYTF
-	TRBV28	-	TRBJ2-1	TGTGCCAGCAGCCGGGCGGATGCCTACAATGAGCAGTTCTTC	CASSRADAYNEQFF